A single count supports the clone carrying this T cell receptor (beta chain). As yet, its antigen is unknown. Noted treatment: 15 to 20 received Ad26.COV2.S at low or high dose, single or two shots; a few received placebo; per-sample allocation not given. The study sampled participants on day 63 after the first vaccine or placebo injection. Donation came from an adult in Boston who was aged 18-55 years. The germline CDR1 and CDR2 sequences are SGHRS and YFSETQ. Trimming pared 4 bases from V and 1 base from J, leaving 17 bases between. The CDR3 sequence is 16 residues long. These data come from a study of Ad26.COV2.S vaccination and SARS-CoV-2 variants. Study-level information: The Ad26.COV2.S arm of the COV1001 trial was where the donor was placed. Study-level points and caveats: Relative to placebo recipients, vaccine recipients exhibited elevated spike-specific TCR breadth. The TCR breadth and depth analyses may have produced an underestimate of total T cell responses.

TCRdb keeps only in-frame clones here, not all; method: immunoSEQ multiplex PCR. The repertoire consists of around 450,000 clones, with roughly 89% occurring once and the leading ten covering roughly 2.5%. The source material was peripheral blood, sampled in a trial of Ad26.COV2.S vaccine versus placebo. V usage is TRBV5-1 and J usage is TRBJ2-5; weak D call: TRBD1 (5 bases). This TCR was recovered from a person aged 18-65 years who received the Ad26.COV2.S COVID-19 vaccine or a placebo. DNA for the CDR3: TGCGCCAGCAGCGAGCCTAGGACAACCCGCCAAGAGACCCAGTACTTC. Translated, it gives CASSEPRTTRQETQYF.